This T cell receptor beta chain was found in a study of shared clonotypes between healthy human individuals. Findings and caveats of the study: A reduction in generation probabilities was seen for non-shared clonotypes relative to those shared by all four donors. Rarefaction analysis demonstrated incomplete sorted-subset sequencing notwithstanding large depth.

The CDR3 spans 16 residues. Trimming left V 0 bases short and J 2 bases short, with 14 bases between. Germline CDR1 reads SGHNT; CDR2 reads YYREEE (reference sequence). Assay execution took place at the deep level. Assay used: immunoSEQ multiplex PCR; TCRdb lists only in-frame clones, some missing. Of about 1 million clones detected, about 70% appear once; the ten largest clones hold 1.5%. Turning to this clone: What it binds is unknown.

The donors, all of them Caucasian adults, lived in Nashville, Tennessee. The rearrangement links TRBV5-4 to TRBJ2-5; D not resolved. The sequenced sample was memory CD4+ T cells sorted from blood. Documented subset: CD45RA-negative fraction. The TCR sequence derives from a man aged 18 to 30 in good health. The CDR3 bases are TGTGCCAGCAGCTTGGGTGTGGTTCGGGTTCAAGAGACCCAGTACTTC. This encodes CASSLGVVRVQETQYF.